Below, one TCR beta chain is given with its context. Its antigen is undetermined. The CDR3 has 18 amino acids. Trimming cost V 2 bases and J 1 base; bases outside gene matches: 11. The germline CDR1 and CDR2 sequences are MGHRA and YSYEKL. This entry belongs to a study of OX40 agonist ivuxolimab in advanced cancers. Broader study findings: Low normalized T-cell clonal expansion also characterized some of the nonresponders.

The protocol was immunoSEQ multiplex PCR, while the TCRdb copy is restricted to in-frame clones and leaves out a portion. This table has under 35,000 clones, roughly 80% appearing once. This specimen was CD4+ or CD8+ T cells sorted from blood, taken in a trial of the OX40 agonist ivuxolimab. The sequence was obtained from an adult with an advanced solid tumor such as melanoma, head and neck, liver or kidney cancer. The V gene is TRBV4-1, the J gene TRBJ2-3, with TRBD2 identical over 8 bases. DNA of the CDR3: TGCGCCAGCAGCCAATGGCCCCCCGGGACTAGGGGCACAGATACGCAGTATTTT. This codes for CASSQWPPGTRGTDTQYF.